The rows below give T cell receptor beta chains drawn from one sample of a study of blood T cell repertoires in COVID-19. Assay: immunoSEQ multiplex PCR; the TCRdb copy retains only in-frame clones and omits some. Of about 200,000 clones listed, roughly 85% are singletons. The sample taken for sequencing was PBMCs or T cells enriched from blood (not recorded which). Source of these receptors: a woman aged 50 to 65 who had been exposed to COVID-19. The conserved cysteine and the conserved F or W are not part of the CDR3 here. A D gene is named only where the DNA matches it firmly.

CDR3 protein	D gene	V gene
ASSLGQARNQPQH	TRBD1	TRBV23-1
ASGGRDRGQNQPQH	TRBD1	TRBV2
ASSDGRGYEQY	-	TRBV6-1
ASSQNEYLVRGPANTGELF	-	TRBV4-3
ASSLWAGGTDTQY	-	TRBV7-9
ASSLDRGRDTQY	TRBD1	TRBV5-1
ASSERSGEAF	-	TRBV10-2
ASSIDTGNSPLH	-	TRBV19
ASSSPFGQGESGANVLT	TRBD1	TRBV6-2/TRBV6-3
ASSIGGVDGTQY	-	TRBV11-3
ASSSGQGVGYT	TRBD1	TRBV5-5
AWLGQAYTEAF	TRBD1	TRBV30
ASSRQSTGAEAF	TRBD1	TRBV14
ATSRDSGGHNEQF	TRBD2	TRBV15
ASSLEAGRAGVPRTYNEQF	TRBD2	TRBV11-3
ASSKGGQVGNYGYT	TRBD1	TRBV28
ASSAPGGTDTQY	-	TRBV2
ASSQTPGSLYNSPLH	-	TRBV6-2/TRBV6-3
ASSPGQGESGELF	TRBD1	TRBV4-2
ATSDGGSGAQH	-	TRBV24-1
ASSLGSPGTDTQY	-	TRBV11-2
SVEADSGVLT	-	TRBV29-1
ASSVGSGGIDEQY	TRBD2	TRBV9
ASSLGGPIQETQY	-	TRBV7-9
ASSLYINRVSYGYT	-	TRBV7-2
ASSLSWTVYNEQF	-	TRBV7-2
ASSPRQGERNTIY	TRBD1	TRBV18
ASSVRQLNTEAF	-	TRBV3-1/TRBV3-2
ASSPELGTSGHEQY	TRBD2	TRBV14
ASSSSGTDTQY	-	TRBV7-8
ASSLRVREDEQF	-	TRBV5-5
ASGDTGYYGYT	-	TRBV12-5
ASSPPGNSYEQY	-	TRBV28
ARSGGAGADTQY	TRBD2	TRBV30
ASRGQGASYNSPLH	TRBD1	TRBV2
ASSQRGPSSYNEQF	-	TRBV3-1/TRBV3-2
ASSPPGTENEKLF	TRBD1	TRBV18
ASRAGGLETQY	-	TRBV19
ASSLGRSSYEQY	-	TRBV13
ASSQQGYEQF	-	TRBV4-2
ASSPRTGANSPLH	TRBD1	TRBV19
ASSFGQNQPQH	-	TRBV11-1
ATSRGASGGAGETQY	TRBD2	TRBV15
ASSSLAGGTDTQY	TRBD2	TRBV6-4
ASRDQGRAF	-	TRBV5-1
ASSQDPPALKAYT	-	TRBV3-1/TRBV3-2
ASSSPGTLNNEQF	-	TRBV9
SAALGDEQF	-	TRBV20-1
ASSSPVRDNSPLH	-	TRBV5-1
ASSIDRGSYGYT	-	TRBV19
ASSRTAGTSGNTIY	-	TRBV3-1/TRBV3-2
ASSLWSGGLPASNTEAF	-	TRBV4-2
ASSSLGGSGSPLH	-	TRBV6-6
AWSVRGGTAF	-	TRBV30
ASSPPPAIYEQY	-	TRBV28
AILTEVAYEQY	-	TRBV2
ASSQGAATDTQY	TRBD1	TRBV9
AIGERTGRDEQF	TRBD1	TRBV10-3
ASSPPTMTGSTEAF	TRBD1	TRBV7-9
ASSSAGGVRYGYT	-	TRBV5-5